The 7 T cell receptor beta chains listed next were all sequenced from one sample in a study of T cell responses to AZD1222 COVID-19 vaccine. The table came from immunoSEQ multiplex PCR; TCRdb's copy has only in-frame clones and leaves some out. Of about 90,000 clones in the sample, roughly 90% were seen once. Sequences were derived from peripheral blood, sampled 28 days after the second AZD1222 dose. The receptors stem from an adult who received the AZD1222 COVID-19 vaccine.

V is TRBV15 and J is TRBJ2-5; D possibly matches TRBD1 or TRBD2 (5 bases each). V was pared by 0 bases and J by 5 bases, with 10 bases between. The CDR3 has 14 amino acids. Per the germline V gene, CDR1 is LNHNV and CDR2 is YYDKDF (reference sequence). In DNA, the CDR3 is TGTGCCACCAGCAGAGATAGGTGGGACGAGACCCAGTACTTC. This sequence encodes CATSRDRWDETQYF.

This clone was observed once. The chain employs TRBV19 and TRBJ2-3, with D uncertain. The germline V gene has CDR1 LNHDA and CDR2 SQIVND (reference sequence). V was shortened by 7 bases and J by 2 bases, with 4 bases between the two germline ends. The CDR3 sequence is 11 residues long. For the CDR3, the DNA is TGTGCCAGTACTAACACAGATACGCAGTATTTT. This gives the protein CASTNTDTQYF.

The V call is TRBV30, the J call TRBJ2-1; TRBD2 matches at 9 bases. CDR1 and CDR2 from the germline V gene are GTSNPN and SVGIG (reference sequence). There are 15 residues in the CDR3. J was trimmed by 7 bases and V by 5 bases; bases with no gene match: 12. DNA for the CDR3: TGTGCCTGGGGCCGTACTAGCGGGTTAGGTAATGAGCAGTTCTTC. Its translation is CAWGRTSGLGNEQFF.

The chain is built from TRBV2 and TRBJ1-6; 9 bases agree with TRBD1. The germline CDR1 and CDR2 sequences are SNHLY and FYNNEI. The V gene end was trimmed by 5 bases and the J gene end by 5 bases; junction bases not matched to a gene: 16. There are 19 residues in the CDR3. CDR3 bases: TGTGCCAGCAGTCAGGACAGGGGCGATATTTACTTAGATAATTCACCCCTCCACTTT. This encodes CASSQDRGDIYLDNSPLHF.

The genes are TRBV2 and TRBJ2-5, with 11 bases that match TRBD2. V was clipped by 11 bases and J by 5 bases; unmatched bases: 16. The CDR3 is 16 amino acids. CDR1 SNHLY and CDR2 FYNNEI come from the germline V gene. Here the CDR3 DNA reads TGTGCCGCCACTGCGAGACTAGCGGGGATTCGGGAGACCCAGTACTTC. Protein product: CAATARLAGIRETQYF.

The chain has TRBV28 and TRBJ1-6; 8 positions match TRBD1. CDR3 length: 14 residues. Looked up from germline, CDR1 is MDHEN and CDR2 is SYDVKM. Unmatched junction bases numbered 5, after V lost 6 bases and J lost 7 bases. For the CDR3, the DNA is TGTGCCAGCAGGGGGGACAGGACCAATTCACCCCTCCACTTT. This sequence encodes CASRGDRTNSPLHF.

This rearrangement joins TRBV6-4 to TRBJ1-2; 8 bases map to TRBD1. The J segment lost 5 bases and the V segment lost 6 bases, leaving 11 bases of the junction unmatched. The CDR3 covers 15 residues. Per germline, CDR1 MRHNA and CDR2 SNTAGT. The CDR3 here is CASSPTGTGPYGYTF. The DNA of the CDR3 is TGTGCCAGCAGCCCGACCGGGACAGGTCCATATGGCTACACCTTC.